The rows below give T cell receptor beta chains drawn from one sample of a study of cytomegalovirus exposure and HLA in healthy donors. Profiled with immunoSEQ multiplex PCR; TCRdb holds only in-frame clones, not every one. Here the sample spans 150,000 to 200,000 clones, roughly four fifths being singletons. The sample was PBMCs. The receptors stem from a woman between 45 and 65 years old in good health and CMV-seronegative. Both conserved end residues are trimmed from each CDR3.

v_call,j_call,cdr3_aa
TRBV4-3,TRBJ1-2,ASSQELGATSLRVGYT
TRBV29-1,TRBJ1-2,SVVQGQGYGYT
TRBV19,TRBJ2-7,ASPEGVAYEQY
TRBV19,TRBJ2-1,ASSPIWGRNPSSYNEQF
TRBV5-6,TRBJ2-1,ASSAGPGGNEQF
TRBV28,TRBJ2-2,ASTSVPGWGPAPGELF
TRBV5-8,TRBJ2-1,ASGPFRDYLYNEQF
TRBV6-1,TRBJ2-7,ASRGQISTYEQY
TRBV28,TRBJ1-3,ASSLMRNRGSGNTIY
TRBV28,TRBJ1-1,ASSSPTGGTTEAF
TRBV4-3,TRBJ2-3,ASSQDRIDTQY
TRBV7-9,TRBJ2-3,ASSARLAGGTTDTQY
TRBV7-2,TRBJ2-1,ASRIGGGVEQF
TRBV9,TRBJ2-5,ASSVGTSGQETQY
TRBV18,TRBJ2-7,ASSPPGHPSEQY
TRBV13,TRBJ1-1,ASSLQGPDTEAF
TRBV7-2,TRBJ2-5,ASSLDGRAGETQY
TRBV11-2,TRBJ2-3,ASSLGASTDTQY
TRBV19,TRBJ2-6,ASSTGTEPGANVLT
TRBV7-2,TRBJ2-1,ASSQQTRNEQF
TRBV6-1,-,ASSPISGTGDEQY
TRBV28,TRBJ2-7,ASLGPGLAGAYYKGQY
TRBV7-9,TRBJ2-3,ATFRAAGTDTQY
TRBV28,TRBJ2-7,ASSFGTAIYEQY
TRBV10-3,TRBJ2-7,AITRTGTSYEQY
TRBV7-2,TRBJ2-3,ASSLSRGDTQY
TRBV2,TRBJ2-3,ASIVGADTQY
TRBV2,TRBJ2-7,ASTPTTDRSTPYEQY
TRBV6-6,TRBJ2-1,ASASVAKF
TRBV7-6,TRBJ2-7,ASSFRTDRYSYEQY
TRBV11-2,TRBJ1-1,ASSSRGDTEAF
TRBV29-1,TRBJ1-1,SVERQSQENTEAF
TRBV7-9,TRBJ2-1,ASRIGGDYNEQF
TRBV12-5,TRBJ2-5,ASGTQESPETQY
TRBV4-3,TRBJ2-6,ASSQDLARGAVGANVLT
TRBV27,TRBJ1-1,ASSPWGQMNTEAF
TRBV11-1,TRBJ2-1,ASSPMTISLDNEQF
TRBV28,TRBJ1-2,ASSPAGTDYGYT
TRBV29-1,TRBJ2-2,SVGSAGSNTGELF
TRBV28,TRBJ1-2,ASSFEGYGYT
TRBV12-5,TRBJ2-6,ASGLWTGDHSGANVLT
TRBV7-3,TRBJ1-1,ASSSTGQGNTEAF
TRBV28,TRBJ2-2,ASSTGDRGVPGELF
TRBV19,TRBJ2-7,ASSSDRPYEQY